This TCR beta chain was found in a study of T cells expressing NK-cell markers. Generation of TCR beta cDNA was performed by 5'RACE template switching incorporating UMIs. Following a re-call of the 5' RACE reads, TCRdb has one entry per CDR3 protein and lacks DNA. Found here are about 430,000 distinct CDR3 sequences; the top ten clones hold almost 1.5%. Germline CDR1 is KGHDR and CDR2 is SFDVKD. CDR3 length: 15 residues. The V call is TRBV24-1, the J call TRBJ2-1; the D call of TRBD1 rests on TCRdb alone, since no DNA is present to check it. The sequencing input was blood T cells: a sorted CD56 or NKG2C T cell subset, CD4+ or CD8+ T cells, or bulk PBMC T cells (not recorded which). The receptor was isolated from a woman aged 50 to 60 in good health. The CDR3: CATSDPPSGNNEQFF.